These 19 T cell receptor beta chains share one sample of origin, sequenced in a study of CD8+ T cells in alopecia areata. Once RNA had been extracted, it was reverse transcribed into cDNA to act as the sequencing template. Sequencing used immunoSEQ multiplex PCR; TCRdb keeps in-frame clones, though not all of them. The sample lists 110,000 or so clones, 55% to 60% occurring once. Material: NKG2D-low CD8+ T cells sorted from blood. These TCRs come from a human donor with alopecia areata.

The chain recombines TRBV13 with TRBJ2-1; 10 bases match TRBD1. The germline V gene has CDR1 PRHDT and CDR2 FYEKMQ (reference sequence). The trim removed 6 bases at V and 8 bases at J, leaving 7 bases unmatched. This CDR3 region has 14 residues. CDR3 region: CASRTGQGTHEQFF. The CDR3 coding sequence is TGTGCCAGCAGAACGGGACAGGGGACGCATGAGCAGTTCTTC. The variable domain in full, with the rest retrieved from reference TRBV13 and TRBJ2-1, is AAGVIQSPRHLIKEKRETATLKCYPIPRHDTVYWYQQGPGQDPQFLISFYEKMQSDKGSIPDRFSAQQFSDYHSELNMSSLELGDSALYFCASRTGQGTHEQFFGPGTRLTVL.

This clone was counted only a few times. The chain joins TRBV10-3 to TRBJ2-7; a weak D match, TRBD1 (5 bases). This CDR3 has 13 residues. The V and J ends lost 6 bases and 3 bases respectively, with 12 bases between them. Germline V gene data show CDR1 as ENHRY and CDR2 as SYGVKD. CDR3 amino acids: CAIRDFRGYEQYF. CDR3 DNA sequence: TGTGCCATCAGGGATTTTAGGGGCTACGAGCAGTACTTC.

The chain combines TRBV4-1 with TRBJ2-7, with 9 bases fitting TRBD2. Germline V gives CDR1 MGHRA, CDR2 YSYEKL. J was trimmed by 5 bases and V by 3 bases; bases with no gene match: 8. The CDR3 has 15 amino acids. CDR3 sequence (DNA): TGCGCCAGCAGCCAGGGGCGCGGGAGGGCCAACGAGCAGTACTTC. It encodes CASSQGRGRANEQYF.

This clone has only one observation. This chain uses TRBV2 with TRBJ2-7; no clear D gene. CDR1 SNHLY and CDR2 FYNNEI come from the germline V gene. Trimming removed 5 bases from V and 6 bases from J, with 5 bases in between. The CDR3 covers 10 residues. CDR3 in DNA: TGTGCCAGCAGTAGACTCGAGCAGTACTTC. This translates into CASSRLEQYF.

The V call is TRBV9, the J call TRBJ2-3; 7 bases match TRBD1. The V segment lost 0 bases and the J segment 0 bases; nucleotides outside the gene matches: 7. Germline V gene lookup returns CDR1 SGDLS and CDR2 YYNGEE. The CDR3 has 17 residues. Here the CDR3 DNA reads TGTGCCAGCAGCGTAGCGAGGACAGGAGTCAGCACAGATACGCAGTATTTT. It translates to CASSVARTGVSTDTQYF.

Turning to this clone: The identical CDR3 is also encoded by other nucleotide sequences in the sample. The V gene is TRBV19, the J gene TRBJ2-7; 8 bases agree with TRBD1. The CDR3 sequence is 14 residues long. The ends lost 8 bases at V and 3 bases at J; junction bases unmatched: 9. Germline CDR1 is LNHDA and CDR2 is SQIVND (reference sequence). DNA for the CDR3: TGTGCCAGTTCCCCCGGGACAGGAGTCTACGAGCAGTACTTC. Protein product: CASSPGTGVYEQYF.

The rearrangement joins TRBV19 to TRBJ2-3; the match to TRBD2 covers 10 bases. The CDR3 covers 15 residues. V was clipped by 7 bases and J by 4 bases; unmatched bases: 8. The germline V gene has CDR1 LNHDA and CDR2 SQIVND (reference sequence). The CDR3 loop is CASKPGLALADTQYF. CDR3 sequence (DNA): TGTGCCAGTAAACCGGGACTAGCGCTCGCAGATACGCAGTATTTT.

The gene calls are TRBV7-9 and TRBJ2-7; no definite D call. Trimming shortened V by 2 bases and J by 3 bases, and 8 bases separated the two germline ends. This CDR3 spans 13 amino acids. Germline lookup yields CDR1 SEHNR and CDR2 FQNEAQ (reference sequence). The CDR3 DNA sequence: TGTGCCAGCAGCTTAAAGGGCAGCTACGAGCAGTACTTC. Translating gives CASSLKGSYEQYF.

This clone appeared a few times. The chain carries TRBV5-1 and TRBJ2-2; no clear D. This CDR3 comprises 11 residues. The V gene lost 0 bases and the J gene lost 9 bases, with 3 bases spanning the gap. CDR1 and CDR2 (germline): SGHRS, YFSETQ. Here the CDR3 reads CASSLGRELFF. The CDR3 nucleotides read TGCGCCAGCAGCTTGGGCAGGGAGCTGTTTTTT.

This clone was counted only a few times. V and J are TRBV4-2 and TRBJ2-1; TRBD2 is a possible D gene (6 bases). The germline V gene encodes CDR1 LGHNA and CDR2 YNFKEQ. The CDR3 sequence is 15 residues long. V was cut by 0 bases and J by 9 bases, with 15 bases left in between. The CDR3 loop reads CASSQDMEGRGEQFF. In DNA form, the CDR3 reads TGTGCCAGCAGCCAAGATATGGAGGGTCGGGGTGAGCAGTTCTTC.

This clone was seen once. The chain has TRBV7-9 and TRBJ1-2; 8 positions agree with TRBD1. V gave up 5 bases and J gave up 7 bases; unmatched junction bases: 12. Looked up from germline, CDR1 is SEHNR and CDR2 is FQNEAQ (reference sequence). This CDR3 region has 15 residues. CDR3 region: CASSGLDRGISGYTF. CDR3 nucleotides: TGTGCCAGCAGCGGACTCGACAGGGGTATCTCTGGCTACACCTTC.

The chain couples TRBV2 to TRBJ2-1; D gene ambiguous. The CDR3 sequence is 14 residues long. Trimming took off 11 bases at V and 5 bases at J, with 19 bases between the two ends. Germline V CDR1 and CDR2: SNHLY, FYNNEI. For the CDR3, the DNA is TGTGCCTCCGACCCCCAGGTACAGAACAATGAGCAGTTCTTC. Its translation: CASDPQVQNNEQFF.

The rearrangement joins TRBV29-1 to TRBJ2-7; 7 bases map to TRBD2. CDR3 size: 12 residues. Germline assignment: CDR1 SQVTM and CDR2 ANQGSEA. The J segment lost 3 bases and the V segment lost 4 bases, leaving 3 bases of the junction unmatched. CDR3 sequence (DNA): TGCAGCGTTGCGACTAGCAGCTACGAGCAGTACTTC. Amino acids: CSVATSSYEQYF.

This clone was seen only a few times. CDR3 loop: CASSRPGREAFF. The CDR3 coding sequence is TGTGCCAGCAGTCGCCCCGGGCGTGAAGCTTTCTTT. The V and J genes are TRBV27 and TRBJ1-1; D uncertain. Trimming took off 5 bases at V and 7 bases at J, with 11 bases between the two ends. The germline V gene encodes CDR1 MNHEY and CDR2 SMNVEV (reference sequence). This CDR3 comprises 12 residues.

The rearrangement links TRBV27 to TRBJ2-1; the D gene is possibly TRBD2 (5 bases). V lost 3 bases to trimming and J lost 1 base, with 10 bases between them. Germline V CDR1 and CDR2: MNHEY, SMNVEV (reference sequence). The CDR3 covers 15 residues. The CDR3: CASSFTSFSYNEQFF. CDR3 in DNA: TGTGCCAGCAGTTTCACTAGTTTTTCCTACAATGAGCAGTTCTTC.

This clone has only a few counts. The rearrangement links TRBV23-1 to TRBJ2-5; a possible D gene is TRBD1 (6 bases). TRBV23-1 is reported as an ORF; its role is uncertain. Trimming took 2 bases from V and 1 from J, leaving 11 bases between them. The CDR3 contains 15 residues. The CDR3 DNA is TGCGCCAGCAGTCAACCAATCAGGGGCCAAGAGACCCAGTACTTC. Protein product: CASSQPIRGQETQYF.

The genes are TRBV4-1 and TRBJ2-1; D tentatively fits TRBD1 or TRBD2 (5 bases each). Trimming stripped 3 bases from V and 8 bases from J, with 23 bases between. The CDR3 has 17 amino acids. Germline CDR1 reads MGHRA; CDR2 reads YSYEKL. The CDR3 region has the DNA TGCGCCAGCAGCCAGAGGGGCGGCTCCAGATGGCGGGATGAGCAGTTCTTC. Protein: CASSQRGGSRWRDEQFF.

V and J are TRBV5-6 and TRBJ1-2; a weak D match, TRBD1 (6 bases). The germline V and J ends were trimmed by 3 bases and 8 bases, with 17 bases remaining between them. Germline V CDR1 and CDR2: SGHDT, YYEEEE. The CDR3 runs 14 residues. The chain's CDR3 is CASSSHTGRPGYTF. For the CDR3, the DNA is TGTGCCAGCAGCTCTCATACAGGGAGGCCCGGCTACACCTTC.

This clone appeared once. The gene calls are TRBV15 and TRBJ2-1; TRBD2 matches 7 bases. The CDR3 length is 14 residues. V dropped 5 bases and J dropped 8; count of bases not matched to a gene: 9. Germline values: CDR1 LNHNV, CDR2 YYDKDF (reference sequence). The CDR3 region has the DNA TGTGCCACCAGCGTCCCTAGCGGCGGGGATGAGCAGTTCTTC. As protein: CATSVPSGGDEQFF.